These 9 T cell receptor beta chains originate from one sample sequenced in a study of T cell repertoires in cytomegalovirus infection. Their antigens are not known. MiXCR, applied by TCRdb to the reads, yields one record per CDR3 protein. The sample holds around 750,000 distinct CDR3 sequences, approximately 32% seen once. Sample: cultured CD8+ T cells from PBMCs, taken from culture after CMV antigen stimulation. These receptors all stem from a human donor in good health (CMV status not recorded). Some clones in this sample may be carry-over from other donors' samples.

This clonotype has only a few counts. CDR3 protein: CASSRSREESSEAFF. For the CDR3, the DNA is TGCGCCAGCAGTCGTTCCCGGGAAGAGAGCTCTGAAGCTTTCTTT. The rearrangement links TRBV4-1 to TRBJ1-1, with no clear D. Trimming took 6 bases from V and 6 from J, leaving 20 bases between them. Looked up from germline, CDR1 is MGHRA and CDR2 is YSYEKL. The CDR3 is 15 residues long.

V is TRBV5-5 and J is TRBJ1-1, with D uncertain. The CDR3 contains 16 residues. Trimming removed 2 bases at V and 0 bases at J, with 14 bases between. Germline CDR1 is SGHKS and CDR2 is YYEKEE (reference sequence). CDR3 DNA sequence: TGTGCCAGCAGCTTACCAAGAACCCCTTTGAACACTGAAGCTTTCTTT. Its protein is CASSLPRTPLNTEAFF.

The chain joins TRBV6-5 to TRBJ1-2, with 8 nucleotides matching TRBD1. The CDR3 is 13 amino acids. CDR1 is MNHEY and CDR2 is SVGAGI in the germline V gene. The trim removed 6 bases at V and 6 bases at J, leaving 6 bases unmatched. CDR3 sequence reads: CASRIGGQDGYTF. The CDR3 coding sequence is TGTGCCAGCAGAATAGGGGGACAGGATGGCTACACCTTC.

V gene TRBV5-1 combines with J gene TRBJ2-1; 8 bases agree with TRBD2. Germline trimming cut 4 bases from V and 3 bases from J; bases unmatched to any gene: 12. The V gene's germline CDR1 is SGHRS and CDR2 YFSETQ. The length of the CDR3 is 17 residues. Here the CDR3 reads CASSPIGRGEIYNEQFF. CDR3 DNA: TGCGCCAGCAGCCCCATTGGGCGGGGGGAGATCTACAATGAGCAGTTCTTC.

This sequence joins TRBV7-9 and TRBJ1-5, with unresolved D. The ends were cut back, 5 bases at V and 6 bases at J, with 11 bases in the middle. Germline-derived CDR1 and CDR2 are SEHNR and FQNEAQ (reference sequence). This CDR3 has 13 amino acids. CDR3 residues: CASSVGPAQPQHF. For the CDR3, the DNA is TGTGCCAGCAGCGTAGGGCCCGCTCAGCCCCAGCATTTT.

This chain joins TRBV27 and TRBJ2-7; D may correspond to TRBD1 or TRBD2 (5 bases each). The CDR3 extends over 14 amino acids. The germline CDR1 and CDR2 sequences are MNHEY and SMNVEV (reference sequence). In DNA form, the CDR3 reads TGTGTCAGCGCCCTTGGCCCGGGACGGCGGGAGCAGTACGTC. Translated, it gives CVSALGPGRREQYV.

On this clonotype itself: This may arise from a read error, as a much more abundant clone is one base away. This CDR3 is CASSEYGTGTIDTQYF. The DNA for the CDR3 is TGTGCCAGCAGTGAATATGGGACAGGGACCATAGATACGCAGTATTTT. V gene TRBV25-1 combines with J gene TRBJ2-3, with 9 bases lining up with TRBD1. The CDR3 runs to 16 residues. The junction had 6 bases not matched to a gene; V was cut back by 0 bases and J by 5 bases. Germline assignment: CDR1 MGHDK and CDR2 SYGVNS. The full variable domain, rest sourced from reference TRBV25-1 and TRBJ2-3, is EADIYQTPRYLVIGTGKKITLECSQTMGHDKMYWYQQDPGMELHLIHYSYGVNSTEKGDLSSESTVSRIRTEHFPLTLESARPSHTSQYLCASSEYGTGTIDTQYFGPGTRLTVL.

This clonotype occurred a few times. The chain links TRBV4-1 to TRBJ1-2; tentative D call: TRBD1 (6 bases). Trimming took off 3 bases at V and 1 base at J, with 12 bases between the two ends. The germline gives CDR1 MGHRA, CDR2 YSYEKL. The CDR3 runs 15 residues. The DNA for the CDR3 is TGCGCCAGCAGCCAGGGGCGGACAGATAACTATGGCTACACCTTC. Translating gives CASSQGRTDNYGYTF.

This clonotype was counted between two and nine times. The chain employs TRBV27 and TRBJ2-3, with a weak D call TRBD2 (5 bases). The CDR3 extends over 11 amino acids. V was pared by 7 bases and J by 5 bases, with 7 bases between. Germline V gene sequence: CDR1 MNHEY, CDR2 SMNVEV (reference sequence). CDR3 DNA: TGTGCCAGCATCCGGGGAGATACGCAGTATTTT. It translates to CASIRGDTQYF.